This paragraph reports one T cell receptor beta chain. The entry originates in a study of blood T cell repertoires in COVID-19. Whole-study context: Sites across the United States, Italy and Spain contributed samples from acute and convalescent COVID-19.

The CDR3 contains 14 residues. The germline V gene has CDR1 MNHEY and CDR2 SVGEGT. Trimming took 5 bases from V and 6 from J, leaving 16 bases between them. The table came from immunoSEQ multiplex PCR; TCRdb's copy has only in-frame clones and leaves some out. This table has 200,000 to 300,000 clones, 75% to 85% appearing once. The sequence came from a middle-aged man who had recovered from COVID-19. The chain employs TRBV6-2 or TRBV6-3 and TRBJ1-1, with a weak D call TRBD1 (6 bases). Sequencing input: peripheral blood. As DNA, the CDR3 is TGTGCCAGCAGTCCAGGGGAGTTGGGTTCTGAAGCTTTCTTT. Amino acids: CASSPGELGSEAFF.